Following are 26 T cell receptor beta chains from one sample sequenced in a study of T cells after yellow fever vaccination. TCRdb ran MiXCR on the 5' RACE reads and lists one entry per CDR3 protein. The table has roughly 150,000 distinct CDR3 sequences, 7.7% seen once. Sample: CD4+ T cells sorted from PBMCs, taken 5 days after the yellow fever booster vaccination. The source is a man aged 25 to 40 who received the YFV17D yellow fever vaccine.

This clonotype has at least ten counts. The CDR3 DNA is TGTGCCAGCAGACTGCCGGGCGCCCCTCAAGGTCCCAATGAGCAGTTCTTC. Its translation is CASRLPGAPQGPNEQFF. This rearrangement joins TRBV12-3 or TRBV12-4 to TRBJ2-1; unclear D gene. The CDR3 consists of 17 residues. The V and J ends lost 6 bases and 6 bases respectively, with 24 bases between them.

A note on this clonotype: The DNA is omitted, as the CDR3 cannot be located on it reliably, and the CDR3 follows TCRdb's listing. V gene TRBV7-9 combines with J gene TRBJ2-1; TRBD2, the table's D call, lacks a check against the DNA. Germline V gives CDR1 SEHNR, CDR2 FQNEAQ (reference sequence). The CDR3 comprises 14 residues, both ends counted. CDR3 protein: CASSLVASGNRKFF.

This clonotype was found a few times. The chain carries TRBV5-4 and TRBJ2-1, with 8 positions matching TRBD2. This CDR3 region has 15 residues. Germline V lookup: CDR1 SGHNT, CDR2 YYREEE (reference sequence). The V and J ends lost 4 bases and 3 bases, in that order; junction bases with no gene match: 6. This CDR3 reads CASSRGLACYNEQFF. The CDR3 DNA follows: TGTGCCAGCAGCCGTGGACTAGCCTGCTACAATGAGCAGTTCTTC.

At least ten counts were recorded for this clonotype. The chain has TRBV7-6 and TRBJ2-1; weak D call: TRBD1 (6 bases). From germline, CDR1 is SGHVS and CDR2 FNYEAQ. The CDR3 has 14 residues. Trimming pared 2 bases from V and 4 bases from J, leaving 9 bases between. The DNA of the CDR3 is TGTGCCAGCAGCTTATACGGACAGTACAATGAGCAGTTCTTC. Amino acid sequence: CASSLYGQYNEQFF.

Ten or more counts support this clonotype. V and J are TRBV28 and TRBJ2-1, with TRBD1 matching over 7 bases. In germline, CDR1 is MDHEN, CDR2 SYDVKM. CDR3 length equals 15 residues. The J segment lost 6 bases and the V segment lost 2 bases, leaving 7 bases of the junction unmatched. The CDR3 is CASSLRGGRVNEQFF. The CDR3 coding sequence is TGTGCCAGCAGTTTAAGAGGGGGCCGGGTCAATGAGCAGTTCTTC.

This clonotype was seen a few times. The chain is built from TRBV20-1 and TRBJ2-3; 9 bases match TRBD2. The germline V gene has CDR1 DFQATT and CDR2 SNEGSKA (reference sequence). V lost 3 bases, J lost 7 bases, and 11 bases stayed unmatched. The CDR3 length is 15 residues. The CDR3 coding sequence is TGCAGTGCTAGGTCTAATAGCGGGAGTTCCTATACGCAGTATTTT. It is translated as CSARSNSGSSYTQYF.

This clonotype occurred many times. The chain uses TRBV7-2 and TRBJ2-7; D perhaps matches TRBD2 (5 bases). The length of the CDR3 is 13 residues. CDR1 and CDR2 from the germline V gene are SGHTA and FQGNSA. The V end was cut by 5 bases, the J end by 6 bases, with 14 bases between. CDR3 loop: CASSELPGSEQYF. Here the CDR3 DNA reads TGTGCCAGCAGCGAGCTCCCGGGGAGCGAGCAGTACTTC.

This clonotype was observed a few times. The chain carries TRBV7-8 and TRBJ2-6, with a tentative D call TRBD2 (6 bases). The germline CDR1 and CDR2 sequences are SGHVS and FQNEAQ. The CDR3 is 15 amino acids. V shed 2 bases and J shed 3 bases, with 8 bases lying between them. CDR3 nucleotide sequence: TGTGCCAGCAGCTTAATGGGAGGTGGGGCCAACGTCCTGACTTTC. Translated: CASSLMGGGANVLTF. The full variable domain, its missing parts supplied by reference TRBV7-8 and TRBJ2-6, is GAGVSQSPRYKVAKRGQDVALRCDPISGHVSLFWYQQALGQGPEFLTYFQNEAQLDKSGLPSDRFFAERPEGSVSTLKIQRTQQEDSAVYLCASSLMGGGANVLTFGAGSRLTVL.

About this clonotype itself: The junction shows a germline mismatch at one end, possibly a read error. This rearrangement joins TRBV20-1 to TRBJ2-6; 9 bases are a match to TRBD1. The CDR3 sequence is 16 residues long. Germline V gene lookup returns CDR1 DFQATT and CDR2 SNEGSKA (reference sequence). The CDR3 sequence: CCARDRVNSGANVLTF. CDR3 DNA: TGCTGTGCCAGGGACAGGGTAAACTCTGGGGCCAACGTCCTGACTTTC.

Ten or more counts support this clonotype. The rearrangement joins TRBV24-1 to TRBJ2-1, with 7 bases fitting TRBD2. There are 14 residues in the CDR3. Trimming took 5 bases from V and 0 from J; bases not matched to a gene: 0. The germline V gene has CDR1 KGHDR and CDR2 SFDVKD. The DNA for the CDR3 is TGTGCCACCAGTGCGGGGGGCTCCTACAATGAGCAGTTCTTC. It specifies CATSAGGSYNEQFF.

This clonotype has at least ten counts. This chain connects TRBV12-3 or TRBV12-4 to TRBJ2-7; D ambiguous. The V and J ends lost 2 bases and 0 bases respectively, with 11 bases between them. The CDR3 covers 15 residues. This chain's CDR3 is CASSLTARSSYEQYF. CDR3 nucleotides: TGTGCCAGCAGTTTAACCGCCCGGAGCTCCTACGAGCAGTACTTC.

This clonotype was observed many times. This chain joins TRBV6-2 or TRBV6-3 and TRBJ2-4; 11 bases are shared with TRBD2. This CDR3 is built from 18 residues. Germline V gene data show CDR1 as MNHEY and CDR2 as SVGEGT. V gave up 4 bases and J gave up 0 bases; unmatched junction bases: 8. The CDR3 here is CASSSAGTSGLAKNIQYF. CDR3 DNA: TGTGCCAGCAGTTCAGCCGGGACTAGCGGATTAGCCAAAAACATTCAGTACTTC.

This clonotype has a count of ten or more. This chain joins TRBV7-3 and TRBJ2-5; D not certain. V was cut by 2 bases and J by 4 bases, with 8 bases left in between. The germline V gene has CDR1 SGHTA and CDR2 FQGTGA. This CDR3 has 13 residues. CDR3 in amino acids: CASSLLNGETQYF. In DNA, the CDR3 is TGTGCCAGCAGCTTACTAAACGGAGAGACCCAGTACTTC.

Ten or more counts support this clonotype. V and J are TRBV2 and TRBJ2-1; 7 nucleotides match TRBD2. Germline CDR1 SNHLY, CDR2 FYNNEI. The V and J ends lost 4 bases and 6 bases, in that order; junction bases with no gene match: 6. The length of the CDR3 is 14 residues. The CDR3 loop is CASSGGSDFNEQFF. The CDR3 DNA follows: TGTGCCAGCAGTGGCGGGAGTGATTTCAATGAGCAGTTCTTC.

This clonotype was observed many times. CDR3 nucleotides: TGTGCCAGCAGTCGGGACCGCCACCCTAACTATGGCTACACCTTC. Residues: CASSRDRHPNYGYTF. The chain is built from TRBV6-5 and TRBJ1-2, with D perhaps TRBD1 (5 bases). Germline V gives CDR1 MNHEY, CDR2 SVGAGI. Trimming pared 5 bases from V and 0 bases from J, leaving 13 bases between. The CDR3 spans 15 residues.

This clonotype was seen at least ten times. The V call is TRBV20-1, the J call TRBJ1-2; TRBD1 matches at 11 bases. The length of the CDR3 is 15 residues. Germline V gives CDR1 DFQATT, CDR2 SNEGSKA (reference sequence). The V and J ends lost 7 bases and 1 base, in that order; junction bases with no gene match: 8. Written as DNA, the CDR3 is TGCAGTGTCAGGACAGGGGGCATGGATAACTATGGCTACACCTTC. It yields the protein CSVRTGGMDNYGYTF.

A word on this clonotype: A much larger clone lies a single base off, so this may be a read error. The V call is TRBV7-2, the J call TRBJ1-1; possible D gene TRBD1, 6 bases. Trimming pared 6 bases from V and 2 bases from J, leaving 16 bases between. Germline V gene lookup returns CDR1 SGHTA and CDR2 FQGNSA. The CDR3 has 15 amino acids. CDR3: CASSLTGRTNTEAFF. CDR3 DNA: TGTGCCAGCAGTTTAACAGGGAGAACTAACACTGAAGCTTTCTTT.

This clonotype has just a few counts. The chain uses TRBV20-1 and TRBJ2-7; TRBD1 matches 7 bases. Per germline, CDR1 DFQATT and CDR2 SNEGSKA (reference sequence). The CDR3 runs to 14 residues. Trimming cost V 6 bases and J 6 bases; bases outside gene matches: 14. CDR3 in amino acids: CSAEPGQRWGEQYF. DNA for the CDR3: TGCAGTGCCGAGCCGGGACAGCGGTGGGGCGAGCAGTACTTC.

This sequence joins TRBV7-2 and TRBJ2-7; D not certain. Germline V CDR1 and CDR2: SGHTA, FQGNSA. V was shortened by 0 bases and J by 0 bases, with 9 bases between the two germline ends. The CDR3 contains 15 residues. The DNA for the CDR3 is TGTGCCAGCAGCTTAGCGGGCGTTAGCTCCTACGAGCAGTACTTC. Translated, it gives CASSLAGVSSYEQYF.

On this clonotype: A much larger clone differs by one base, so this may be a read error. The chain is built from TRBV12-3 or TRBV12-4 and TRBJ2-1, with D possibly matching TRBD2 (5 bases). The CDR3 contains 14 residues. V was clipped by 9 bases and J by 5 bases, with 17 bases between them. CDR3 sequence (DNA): TGTGCCAGTAATCCTAGCCCAAACCACAATGAGCAGTTCTTC. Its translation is CASNPSPNHNEQFF.

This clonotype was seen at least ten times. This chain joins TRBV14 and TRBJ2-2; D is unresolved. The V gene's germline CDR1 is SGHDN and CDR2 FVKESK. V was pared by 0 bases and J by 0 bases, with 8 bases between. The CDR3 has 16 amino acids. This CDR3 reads CASSQDPLSNTGELFF. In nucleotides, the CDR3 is TGTGCCAGCAGCCAAGATCCGCTGTCGAACACCGGGGAGCTGTTTTTT. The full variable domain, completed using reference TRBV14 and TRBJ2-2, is EAGVTQFPSHSVIEKGQTVTLRCDPISGHDNLYWYRRVMGKEIKFLLHFVKESKQDESGMPNNRFLAERTGGTYSTLKVQPAELEDSGVYFCASSQDPLSNTGELFFGEGSRLTVL.

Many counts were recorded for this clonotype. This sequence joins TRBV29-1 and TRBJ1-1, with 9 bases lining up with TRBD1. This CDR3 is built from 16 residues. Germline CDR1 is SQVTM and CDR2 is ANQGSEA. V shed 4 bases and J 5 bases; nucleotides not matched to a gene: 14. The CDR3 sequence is CSVGGLQGAEGTEAFF. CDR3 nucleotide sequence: TGCAGCGTTGGCGGTTTACAGGGGGCCGAGGGGACTGAAGCTTTCTTT.

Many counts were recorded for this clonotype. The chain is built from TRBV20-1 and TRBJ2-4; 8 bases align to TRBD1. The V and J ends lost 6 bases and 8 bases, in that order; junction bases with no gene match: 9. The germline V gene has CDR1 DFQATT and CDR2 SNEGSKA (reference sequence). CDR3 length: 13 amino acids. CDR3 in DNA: TGCAGTGCCCTAGGACAGGGTGGTGACATTCAGTACTTC. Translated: CSALGQGGDIQYF.

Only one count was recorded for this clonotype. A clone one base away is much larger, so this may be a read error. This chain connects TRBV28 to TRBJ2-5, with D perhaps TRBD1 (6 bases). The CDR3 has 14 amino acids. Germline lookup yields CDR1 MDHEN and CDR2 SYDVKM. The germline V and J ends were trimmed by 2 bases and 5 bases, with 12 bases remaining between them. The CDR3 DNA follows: TGTGCCAGCAGTTTACGAACAGGGTGTGAGACCCAGTACTTC. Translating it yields CASSLRTGCETQYF.

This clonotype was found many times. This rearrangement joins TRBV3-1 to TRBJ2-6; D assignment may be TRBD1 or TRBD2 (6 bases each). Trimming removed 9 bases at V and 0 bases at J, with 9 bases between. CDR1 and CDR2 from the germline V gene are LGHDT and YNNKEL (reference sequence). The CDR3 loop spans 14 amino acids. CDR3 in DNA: TGTGCCAGTAAGGGGGGCTCTGGGGCCAACGTCCTGACTTTC. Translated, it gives CASKGGSGANVLTF.

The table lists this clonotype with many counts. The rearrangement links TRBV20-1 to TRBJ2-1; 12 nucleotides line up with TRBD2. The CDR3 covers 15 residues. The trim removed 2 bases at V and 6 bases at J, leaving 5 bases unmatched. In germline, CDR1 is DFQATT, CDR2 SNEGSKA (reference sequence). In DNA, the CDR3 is TGCAGTGCTAGAAAGACTAGCGGGGGTCCCAATGAGCAGTTCTTC. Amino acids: CSARKTSGGPNEQFF.